The following is a TCR beta chain sequence with its context. What it recognizes is unknown. The data belong to a study of blood T cells in healthy people across ages. The CDR3 sequence is 16 residues long. The germline V gene has CDR1 SEHNR and CDR2 FQNEAQ (reference sequence). Germline trimming cut 0 bases from V and 6 bases from J; bases unmatched to any gene: 8. Total RNA amounts of at least 6 micrograms were extracted per sample. A second roughly 7 to 11 cycle PCR used barcoded and J-beta primers. MiXCR was run by TCRdb on the 5' RACE reads, yielding one entry per CDR3 protein. In the table there are some 670,000 distinct CDR3 sequences, 52% of which are singletons. The study, taken as a whole, reports: Greater diversity and more naive CD4+ cells were seen in long-lived donors than in aged donors. The recorded TCR beta diversity per million T cells decreased in a roughly linear manner with age.

Specimen: blood. V is TRBV7-9 and J is TRBJ1-2; 9 nucleotides line up with TRBD1. This receptor was identified in a woman aged 80 or over in good health. Here the CDR3 DNA reads TGTGCCAGCAGCTTAGCGGGGGACAGGGTCTCGAATGGCTACACCTTC. It is translated as CASSLAGDRVSNGYTF. Using reference TRBV7-9 and TRBJ1-2 for the parts outside the CDR3, the full variable domain is DTGVSQNPRHKITKRGQNVTFRCDPISEHNRLYWYRQTLGQGPEFLTYFQNEAQLEKSRLLSDRFSAERPKGSFSTLEIQRTEQGDSAMYLCASSLAGDRVSNGYTFGSGTRLTVV.